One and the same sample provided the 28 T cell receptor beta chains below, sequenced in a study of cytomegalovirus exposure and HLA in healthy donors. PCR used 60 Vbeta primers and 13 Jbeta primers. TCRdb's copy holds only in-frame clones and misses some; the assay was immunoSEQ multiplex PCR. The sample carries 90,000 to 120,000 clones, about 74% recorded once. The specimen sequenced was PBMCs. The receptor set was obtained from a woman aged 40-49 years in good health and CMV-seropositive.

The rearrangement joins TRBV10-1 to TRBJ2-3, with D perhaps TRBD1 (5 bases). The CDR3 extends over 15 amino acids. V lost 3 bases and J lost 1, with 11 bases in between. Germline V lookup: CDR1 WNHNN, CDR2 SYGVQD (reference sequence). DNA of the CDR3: TGCGCCAGCAGTGATCCAGGGTTGGGCACAGATACGCAGTATTTT. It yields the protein CASSDPGLGTDTQYF.

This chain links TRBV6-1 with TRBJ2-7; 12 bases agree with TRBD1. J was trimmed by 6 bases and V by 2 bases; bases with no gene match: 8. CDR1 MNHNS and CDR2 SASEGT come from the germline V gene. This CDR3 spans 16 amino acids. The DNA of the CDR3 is TGTGCCAGCAGTGAAACGGGGACAGGGGGCGCGGCCGAGCAGTACTTC. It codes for CASSETGTGGAAEQYF.

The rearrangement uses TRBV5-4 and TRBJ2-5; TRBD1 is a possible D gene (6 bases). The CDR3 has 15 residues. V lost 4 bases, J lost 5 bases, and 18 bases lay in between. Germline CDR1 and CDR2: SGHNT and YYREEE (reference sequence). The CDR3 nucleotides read TGTGCCAGCAGCACGGACAGTTTGTCTCACGAGACCCAGTACTTC. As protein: CASSTDSLSHETQYF.

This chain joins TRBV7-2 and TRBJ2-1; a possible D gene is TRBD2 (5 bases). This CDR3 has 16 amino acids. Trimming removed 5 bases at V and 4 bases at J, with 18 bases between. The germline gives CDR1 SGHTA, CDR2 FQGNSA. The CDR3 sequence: CASSLQEAIAYNEQFF. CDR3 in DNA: TGTGCCAGCAGCCTCCAGGAGGCGATAGCATACAATGAGCAGTTCTTC.

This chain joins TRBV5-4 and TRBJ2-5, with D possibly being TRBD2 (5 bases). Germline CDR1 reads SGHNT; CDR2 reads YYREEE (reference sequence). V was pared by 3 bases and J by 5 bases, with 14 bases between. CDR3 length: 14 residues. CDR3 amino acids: CASSSTLAGETQYF. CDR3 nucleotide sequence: TGTGCCAGCAGCTCTACTCTAGCTGGTGAGACCCAGTACTTC.

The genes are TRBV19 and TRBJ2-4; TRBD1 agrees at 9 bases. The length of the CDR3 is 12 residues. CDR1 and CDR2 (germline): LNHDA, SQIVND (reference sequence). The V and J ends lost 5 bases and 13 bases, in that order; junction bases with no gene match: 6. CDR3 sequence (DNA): TGTGCCAGTAGTCGTTCGGGGACAGGGCAGTACTTC. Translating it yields CASSRSGTGQYF.

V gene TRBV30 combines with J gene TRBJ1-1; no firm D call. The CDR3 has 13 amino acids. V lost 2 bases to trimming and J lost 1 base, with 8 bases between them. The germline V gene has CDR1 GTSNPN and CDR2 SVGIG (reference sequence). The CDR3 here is CAWSSSGNTEAFF. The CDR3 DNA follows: TGTGCCTGGAGTTCCTCGGGGAACACTGAAGCTTTCTTT.

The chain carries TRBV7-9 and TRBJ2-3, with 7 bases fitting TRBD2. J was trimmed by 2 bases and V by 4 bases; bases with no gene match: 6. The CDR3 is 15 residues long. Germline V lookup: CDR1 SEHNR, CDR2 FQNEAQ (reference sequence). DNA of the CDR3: TGTGCCAGCAGCTCTCAGCGGGGTACCACAGATACGCAGTATTTT. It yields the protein CASSSQRGTTDTQYF.

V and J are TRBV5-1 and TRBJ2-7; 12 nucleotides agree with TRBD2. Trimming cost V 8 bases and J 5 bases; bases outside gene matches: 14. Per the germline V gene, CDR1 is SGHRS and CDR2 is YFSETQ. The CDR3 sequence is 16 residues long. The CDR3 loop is CASTRTSGVGRNEQYF. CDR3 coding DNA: TGCGCCAGTACTCGGACTAGCGGGGTCGGTCGGAACGAGCAGTACTTC.

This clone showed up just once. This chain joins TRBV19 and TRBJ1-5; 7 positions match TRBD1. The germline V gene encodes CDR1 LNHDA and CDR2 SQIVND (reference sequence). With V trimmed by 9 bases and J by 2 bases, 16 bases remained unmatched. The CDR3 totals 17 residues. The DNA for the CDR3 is TGTGCCAGCCTCGGGACAGCAAGACTTTTGGGCAATCAGCCCCAGCATTTT. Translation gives CASLGTARLLGNQPQHF.

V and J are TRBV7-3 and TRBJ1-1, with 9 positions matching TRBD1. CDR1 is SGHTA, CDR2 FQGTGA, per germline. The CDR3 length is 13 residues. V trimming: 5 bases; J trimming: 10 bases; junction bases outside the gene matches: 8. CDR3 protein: CASSPGQGNSAFF. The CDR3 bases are TGTGCCAGCAGCCCGGGACAGGGAAACTCAGCTTTCTTT.

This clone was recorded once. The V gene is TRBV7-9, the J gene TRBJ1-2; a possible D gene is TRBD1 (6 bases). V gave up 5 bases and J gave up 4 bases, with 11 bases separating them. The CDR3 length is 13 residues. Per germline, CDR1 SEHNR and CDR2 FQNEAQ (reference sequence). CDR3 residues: CASSPGTSYGYTF. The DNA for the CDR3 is TGTGCCAGCAGCCCCGGGACATCCTATGGCTACACCTTC.

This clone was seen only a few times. The CDR3 here is CASSLARNEKLFF. The CDR3 DNA reads TGTGCCAGCAGCTTGGCCAGGAATGAAAAACTGTTTTTT. V is TRBV5-5 and J is TRBJ1-4; D is uncertain. The CDR3 extends over 13 amino acids. Germline lookup yields CDR1 SGHKS and CDR2 YYEKEE (reference sequence). V lost 0 bases, J lost 5 bases, and 5 bases lay in between. The complete variable domain, with remaining parts taken from reference TRBV5-5 and TRBJ1-4, reads DAGVTQSPTHLIKTRGQQVTLRCSPISGHKSVSWYQQVLGQGPQFIFQYYEKEERGRGNFPDRFSARQFPNYSSELNVNALLLGDSALYLCASSLARNEKLFFGSGTQLSVL.

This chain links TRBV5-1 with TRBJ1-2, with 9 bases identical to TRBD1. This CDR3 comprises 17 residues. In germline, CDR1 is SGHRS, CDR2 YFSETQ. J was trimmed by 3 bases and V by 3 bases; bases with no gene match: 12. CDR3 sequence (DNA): TGCGCCAGCAGCTCGGGGGCCGGGACAGGGAGCTACTATGGCTACACCTTC. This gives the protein CASSSGAGTGSYYGYTF.

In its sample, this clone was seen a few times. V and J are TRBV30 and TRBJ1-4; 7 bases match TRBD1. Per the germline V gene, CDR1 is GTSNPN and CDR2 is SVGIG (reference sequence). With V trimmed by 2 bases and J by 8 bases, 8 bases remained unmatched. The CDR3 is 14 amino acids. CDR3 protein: CAWSRDSRGEKLFF. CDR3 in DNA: TGTGCCTGGAGTAGGGACAGCCGGGGCGAAAAACTGTTTTTT.

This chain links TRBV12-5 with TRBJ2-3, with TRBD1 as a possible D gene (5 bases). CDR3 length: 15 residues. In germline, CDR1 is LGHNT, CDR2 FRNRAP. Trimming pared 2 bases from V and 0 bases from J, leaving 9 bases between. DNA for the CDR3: TGTGCTAGTGGTTTGAGCAGACAGAGCACAGATACGCAGTATTTT. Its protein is CASGLSRQSTDTQYF.

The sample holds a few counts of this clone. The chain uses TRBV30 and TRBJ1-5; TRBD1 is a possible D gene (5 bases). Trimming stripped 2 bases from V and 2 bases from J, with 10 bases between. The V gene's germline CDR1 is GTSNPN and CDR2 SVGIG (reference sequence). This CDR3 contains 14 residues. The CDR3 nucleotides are TGTGCCTGGAGTCGGGGGAGGGGCAATCAGCCCCAGCATTTT. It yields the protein CAWSRGRGNQPQHF.

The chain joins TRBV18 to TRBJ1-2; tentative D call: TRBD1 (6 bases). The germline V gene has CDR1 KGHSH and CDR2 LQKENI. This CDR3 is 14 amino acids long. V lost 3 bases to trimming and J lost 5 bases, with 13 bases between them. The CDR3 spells CASSPRQEDYGYTF. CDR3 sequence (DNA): TGTGCCAGCTCACCTAGACAGGAGGATTATGGCTACACCTTC.

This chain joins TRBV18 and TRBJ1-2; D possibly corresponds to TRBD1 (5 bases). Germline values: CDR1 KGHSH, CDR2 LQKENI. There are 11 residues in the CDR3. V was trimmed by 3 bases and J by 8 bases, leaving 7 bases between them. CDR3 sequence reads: CASSPGLGYTF. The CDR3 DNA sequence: TGTGCCAGCTCACCGGGACTCGGCTACACCTTC.

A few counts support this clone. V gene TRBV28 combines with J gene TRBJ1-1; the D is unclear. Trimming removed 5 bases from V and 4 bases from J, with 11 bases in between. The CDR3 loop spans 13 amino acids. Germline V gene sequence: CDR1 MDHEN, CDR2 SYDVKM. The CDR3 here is CASSTDAGTEAFF. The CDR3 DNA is TGTGCCAGCAGTACAGACGCGGGCACTGAAGCTTTCTTT.

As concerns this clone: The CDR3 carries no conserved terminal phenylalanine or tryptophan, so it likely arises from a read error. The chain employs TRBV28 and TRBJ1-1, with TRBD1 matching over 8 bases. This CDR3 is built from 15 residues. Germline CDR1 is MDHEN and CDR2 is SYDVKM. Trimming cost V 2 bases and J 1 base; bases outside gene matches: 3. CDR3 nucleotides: TGTGCCAGCAGTTTACCGGGACAGGCGAACACTGAAGCTTTCGTT. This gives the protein CASSLPGQANTEAFV.

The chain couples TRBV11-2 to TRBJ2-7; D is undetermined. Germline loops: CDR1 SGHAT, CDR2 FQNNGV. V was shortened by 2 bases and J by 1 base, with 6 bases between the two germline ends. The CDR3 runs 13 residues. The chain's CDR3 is CASSLSQSYEQYF. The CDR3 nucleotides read TGTGCCAGCAGCTTAAGTCAGTCCTACGAGCAGTACTTC.

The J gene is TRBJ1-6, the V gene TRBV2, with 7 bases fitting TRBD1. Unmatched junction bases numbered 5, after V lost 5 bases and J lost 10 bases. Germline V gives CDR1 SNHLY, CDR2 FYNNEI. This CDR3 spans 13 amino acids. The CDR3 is CASSMQGVSPLHF. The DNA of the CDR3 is TGTGCCAGCAGTATGCAGGGGGTCTCACCCCTCCACTTT.

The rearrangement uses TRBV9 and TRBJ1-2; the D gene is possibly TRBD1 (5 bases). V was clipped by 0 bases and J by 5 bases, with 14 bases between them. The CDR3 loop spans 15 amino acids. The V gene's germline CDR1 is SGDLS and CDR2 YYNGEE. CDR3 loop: CASSVDGRSGYGYTF. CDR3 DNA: TGTGCCAGCAGCGTAGACGGCAGGTCAGGGTATGGCTACACCTTC.

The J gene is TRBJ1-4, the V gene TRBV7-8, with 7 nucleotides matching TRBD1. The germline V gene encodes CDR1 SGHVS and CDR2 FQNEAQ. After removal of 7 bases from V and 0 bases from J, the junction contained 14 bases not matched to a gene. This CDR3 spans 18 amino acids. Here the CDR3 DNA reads TGTGCCAGCAACGAGCTACGGGACAGCATTACAACTAATGAAAAACTGTTTTTT. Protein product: CASNELRDSITTNEKLFF. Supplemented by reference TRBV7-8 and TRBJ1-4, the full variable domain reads GAGVSQSPRYKVAKRGQDVALRCDPISGHVSLFWYQQALGQGPEFLTYFQNEAQLDKSGLPSDRFFAERPEGSVSTLKIQRTQQEDSAVYLCASNELRDSITTNEKLFFGSGTQLSVL.

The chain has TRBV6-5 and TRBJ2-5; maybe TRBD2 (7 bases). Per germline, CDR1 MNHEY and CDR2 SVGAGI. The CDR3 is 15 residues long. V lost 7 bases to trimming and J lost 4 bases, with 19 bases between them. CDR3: CASMRGGAGRETQYF. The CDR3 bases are TGTGCCAGCATGAGAGGGGGGGCGGGGAGAGAGACCCAGTACTTC.

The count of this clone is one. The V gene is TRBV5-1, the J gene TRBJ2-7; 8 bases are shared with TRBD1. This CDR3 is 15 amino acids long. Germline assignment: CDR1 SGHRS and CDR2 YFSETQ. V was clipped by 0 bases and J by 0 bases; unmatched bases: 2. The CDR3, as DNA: TGCGCCAGCAGCTTGGCTCAGGGGGCCTCCTACGAGCAGTACTTC. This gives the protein CASSLAQGASYEQYF.

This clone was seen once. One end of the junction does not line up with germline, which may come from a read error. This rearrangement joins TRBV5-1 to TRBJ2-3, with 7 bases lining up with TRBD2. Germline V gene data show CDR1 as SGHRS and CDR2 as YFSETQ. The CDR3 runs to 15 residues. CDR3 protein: CASSLGSGVTYTQYF. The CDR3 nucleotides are TGCGCCAGCAGCTTGGGGAGCGGGGTCACATATACGCAGTATTTT.